These 17 T cell receptor beta chains came from one sample sequenced in a study of blood T cell repertoires in COVID-19. Sequencing used immunoSEQ multiplex PCR; TCRdb keeps in-frame clones, though not all of them. The data show tens of thousands of clones, 70% to 85% seen once. What was sequenced was peripheral blood. These receptors originate from a man between 60 and 75 years old with acute or convalescent COVID-19.

The chain links TRBV30 to TRBJ2-2; 9 bases are shared with TRBD1. This CDR3 has 15 amino acids. Per germline, CDR1 GTSNPN and CDR2 SVGIG (reference sequence). V shed 4 bases, J shed 6 bases, and the junction held 9 bases outside the gene matches. In DNA form, the CDR3 reads TGTGCCTGGAAAACCGGGACAGGGTTCTCCGGGGAGCTGTTTTTT. It translates to CAWKTGTGFSGELFF.

V gene TRBV5-1 combines with J gene TRBJ2-3; 7 bases line up with TRBD1. CDR3 length equals 15 residues. Germline V gives CDR1 SGHRS, CDR2 YFSETQ. V was clipped by 3 bases and J by 6 bases; unmatched bases: 10. CDR3 sequence (DNA): TGCGCCAGCAGCTCCCGACAGGGAATGGGGGATACGCAGTATTTT. Amino acid sequence: CASSSRQGMGDTQYF. Full variable domain (missing parts from reference TRBV5-1 and TRBJ2-3): KAGVTQTPRYLIKTRGQQVTLSCSPISGHRSVSWYQQTPGQGLQFLFEYFSETQRNKGNFPGRFSGRQFSNSRSEMNVSTLELGDSALYLCASSSRQGMGDTQYFGPGTRLTVL.

The chain joins TRBV27 to TRBJ2-1; 7 bases fit TRBD2. Per germline, CDR1 MNHEY and CDR2 SMNVEV (reference sequence). J was trimmed by 6 bases and V by 8 bases; bases with no gene match: 13. This CDR3 region has 15 residues. CDR3 region: CASQKGGYPFNEQFF. The CDR3 bases are TGTGCCAGCCAAAAGGGAGGGTACCCCTTCAATGAGCAGTTCTTC.

V is TRBV6-5 and J is TRBJ2-2; 8 nucleotides agree with TRBD2. This CDR3 contains 13 residues. Germline V gene sequence: CDR1 MNHEY, CDR2 SVGAGI. V lost 8 bases to trimming and J lost 8 bases; unmatched junction nucleotides: 7. CDR3 nucleotides: TGTGCCAGCGAACTAGCGGTTGGTGGGGAGCTGTTTTTT. Its translation is CASELAVGGELFF.

The rearrangement uses TRBV3-1 (or the pseudogene TRBV3-2) and TRBJ1-2; D perhaps matches TRBD1 (6 bases). V was cut by 2 bases and J by 4 bases, with 14 bases left in between. The CDR3 sequence is 15 residues long. From germline, CDR1 is LGHDT and CDR2 YNNKEL (reference sequence). The CDR3, as DNA: TGTGCCAGCAGCCAATCCCTCCGGACAGTCTATGGCTACACCTTC. As protein: CASSQSLRTVYGYTF.

The chain links TRBV30 to TRBJ1-2; possible D gene TRBD1, 6 bases. In germline, CDR1 is GTSNPN, CDR2 SVGIG (reference sequence). This CDR3 region has 13 residues. V dropped 5 bases and J dropped 6 bases, with 16 bases sitting between them. The CDR3 here is CAWGDIAGDGYTF. CDR3 in DNA: TGTGCCTGGGGGGACATCGCAGGGGATGGCTACACCTTC.

The chain employs TRBV18 and TRBJ1-1; 9 bases map to TRBD1. With V trimmed by 2 bases and J by 0 bases, 7 bases remained unmatched. The CDR3 covers 17 residues. Per germline, CDR1 KGHSH and CDR2 LQKENI. The CDR3 here is CASSPTGTGRLNTEAFF. For the CDR3, the DNA is TGTGCCAGCTCACCAACCGGGACAGGGAGGCTGAACACTGAAGCTTTCTTT.

This chain links TRBV3-1 (or the pseudogene TRBV3-2) with TRBJ1-5, with 7 bases fitting TRBD1. CDR1 and CDR2 from the germline V gene are LGHDT and YNNKEL (reference sequence). The CDR3 consists of 13 residues. The junction had 4 bases not matched to a gene; V was cut back by 2 bases and J by 9 bases. The CDR3 sequence: CASSQNRGAPQHF. CDR3 nucleotides: TGTGCCAGCAGCCAAAACAGGGGCGCGCCCCAGCATTTT.

This chain links TRBV7-6 with TRBJ2-3, with 9 bases lining up with TRBD2. With V trimmed by 0 bases and J by 4 bases, 5 bases remained unmatched. Germline CDR1 SGHVS, CDR2 FNYEAQ. This CDR3 spans 16 amino acids. The DNA for the CDR3 is TGTGCCAGCAGCTTAGCGCAGGGCGGGGGGGCAGATACGCAGTATTTT. This encodes CASSLAQGGGADTQYF.

This clone was counted only a few times. The V and J genes are TRBV6-6 and TRBJ2-5, with D possibly matching TRBD1 (5 bases). The germline CDR1 and CDR2 sequences are MNHNY and SVGAGI (reference sequence). The CDR3 covers 14 residues. Trimming took 2 bases from V and 2 from J, leaving 9 bases between them. The CDR3 loop is CASSYAGRQETQYF. Here the CDR3 DNA reads TGTGCCAGCAGTTACGCAGGGCGACAAGAGACCCAGTACTTC.

V is TRBV29-1 and J is TRBJ1-1; 9 bases fit TRBD1. Looked up from germline, CDR1 is SQVTM and CDR2 is ANQGSEA. With V trimmed by 6 bases and J by 1 base, 9 bases remained unmatched. This CDR3 region has 15 residues. The CDR3 region is CSVNRGLAANTEAFF. As DNA, the CDR3 is TGCAGCGTGAACAGGGGGCTAGCAGCGAACACTGAAGCTTTCTTT. Together with reference TRBV29-1 and TRBJ1-1, the CDR3 gives the full variable domain: SAVISQKPSRDICQRGTSLTIQCQVDSQVTMMFWYRQQPGQSLTLIATANQGSEATYESGFVIDKFPISRPNLTFSTLTVSNMSPEDSSIYLCSVNRGLAANTEAFFGQGTRLTVV.

This clone was seen a handful of times. This chain links TRBV4-2 with TRBJ1-3, with D perhaps TRBD1 (6 bases). V was clipped by 3 bases and J by 6 bases, with 18 bases between them. This CDR3 comprises 16 residues. CDR1 is LGHNA and CDR2 is YNFKEQ in the germline V gene. The CDR3 reads CASSQTTQGVENTIYF. The CDR3 nucleotides are TGTGCCAGCAGCCAGACAACACAGGGCGTGGAAAACACCATATATTTT.

The chain uses TRBV28 and TRBJ1-1, with D possibly matching TRBD1 (5 bases). The germline CDR1 and CDR2 sequences are MDHEN and SYDVKM. The CDR3 covers 15 residues. The ends were cut back, 2 bases at V and 5 bases at J, with 15 bases in the middle. The CDR3 spells CASSLGGARGTEAFF. CDR3 sequence (DNA): TGTGCCAGCAGTTTAGGTGGGGCGCGGGGAACTGAAGCTTTCTTT.

The table lists this clone with a count of one. This chain joins TRBV12-3 or TRBV12-4 and TRBJ1-2, with 9 bases matching TRBD1. Trimming at V came to 5 bases and at J to 8 bases, leaving 6 bases not matched to a gene. The CDR3 length is 13 residues. CDR3 DNA sequence: TGTGCCAGCAGTCGGGACAGGGTAAAGGGCTACACCTTC. Encoded protein: CASSRDRVKGYTF.

This clone was counted between two and nine times. The chain combines TRBV5-1 with TRBJ1-6, with 7 bases fitting TRBD1. Germline V CDR1 and CDR2: SGHRS, YFSETQ. V trimming: 4 bases; J trimming: 8 bases; junction bases outside the gene matches: 12. This CDR3 is 16 amino acids long. CDR3 protein: CASSTTARDSYSPLHF. The CDR3 nucleotides read TGCGCCAGCAGCACGACAGCCCGGGACAGTTATTCACCCCTCCACTTT.

This clone was found once. The chain recombines TRBV12-5 with TRBJ1-1, with 7 nucleotides matching TRBD1. Germline CDR1 is LGHNT and CDR2 is FRNRAP. This CDR3 has 13 residues. V was clipped by 6 bases and J by 6 bases; unmatched bases: 7. DNA of the CDR3: TGTGCTAGTGGATCTGACAGGGTTTCTGAAGCTTTCTTT. Translation gives CASGSDRVSEAFF. The variable domain in full, with the rest retrieved from reference TRBV12-5 and TRBJ1-1, is DARVTQTPRHKVTEMGQEVTMRCQPILGHNTVFWYRQTMMQGLELLAYFRNRAPLDDSGMPKDRFSAEMPDATLATLKIQPSEPRDSAVYFCASGSDRVSEAFFGQGTRLTVV.

J is TRBJ2-3 and V is TRBV7-9; 9 bases are a match to TRBD1. The trim removed 6 bases at V and 1 base at J, leaving 8 bases unmatched. The CDR3 consists of 16 residues. Germline loops: CDR1 SEHNR, CDR2 FQNEAQ (reference sequence). CDR3 in amino acids: CASSSLWTGGTDTQYF. In DNA form, the CDR3 reads TGTGCCAGCAGTTCCCTGTGGACAGGGGGCACAGATACGCAGTATTTT.